The T cell receptor (beta chain) under discussion was sequenced for a study of blood T cell repertoires in COVID-19. Study details: The analysed material was cDNA or gDNA that came from T cells, B-cell-depleted T cells, or PBMCs.

This CDR3 spans 18 amino acids. The germline V gene encodes CDR1 SGDLS and CDR2 YYNGEE. The V end lost 0 bases, the J end lost 0 bases, and 16 bases lay between the germline ends. Per the study methods: By means of reference gene primer amplification, nucleated cell counts were estimated. Sequenced by immunoSEQ multiplex PCR; TCRdb stores in-frame clones only, minus some. V and J calls and clone size follow that table, whereas D and trimming were derived from the DNA. The sample gives roughly 240,000 clones, 88% of which show up once; roughly 2.5% is in the top ten. Individuals drawn from about 26 US areas were about 18 to 100 years old. Researchers sorted participants into cohorts using their self-reported clinical history.

The sequenced sample was PBMCs or T cells enriched from blood (not recorded which). This chain uses TRBV9 with TRBJ2-1, with D maybe TRBD2 (6 bases). The TCR sequence derives from a woman in her forties with acute COVID-19. In DNA, the CDR3 is TGTGCCAGCAGCGTAGCACTAGCTGACATGAGCTCCTACAATGAGCAGTTCTTC. Protein sequence: CASSVALADMSSYNEQFF. The full variable domain, in which reference TRBV9 and TRBJ2-1 provide the parts outside the CDR3, is DSGVTQTPKHLITATGQRVTLRCSPRSGDLSVYWYQQSLDQGLQFLIQYYNGEERAKGNILERFSAQQFPDLHSELNLSSLELGDSALYFCASSVALADMSSYNEQFFGPGTRLTVL.